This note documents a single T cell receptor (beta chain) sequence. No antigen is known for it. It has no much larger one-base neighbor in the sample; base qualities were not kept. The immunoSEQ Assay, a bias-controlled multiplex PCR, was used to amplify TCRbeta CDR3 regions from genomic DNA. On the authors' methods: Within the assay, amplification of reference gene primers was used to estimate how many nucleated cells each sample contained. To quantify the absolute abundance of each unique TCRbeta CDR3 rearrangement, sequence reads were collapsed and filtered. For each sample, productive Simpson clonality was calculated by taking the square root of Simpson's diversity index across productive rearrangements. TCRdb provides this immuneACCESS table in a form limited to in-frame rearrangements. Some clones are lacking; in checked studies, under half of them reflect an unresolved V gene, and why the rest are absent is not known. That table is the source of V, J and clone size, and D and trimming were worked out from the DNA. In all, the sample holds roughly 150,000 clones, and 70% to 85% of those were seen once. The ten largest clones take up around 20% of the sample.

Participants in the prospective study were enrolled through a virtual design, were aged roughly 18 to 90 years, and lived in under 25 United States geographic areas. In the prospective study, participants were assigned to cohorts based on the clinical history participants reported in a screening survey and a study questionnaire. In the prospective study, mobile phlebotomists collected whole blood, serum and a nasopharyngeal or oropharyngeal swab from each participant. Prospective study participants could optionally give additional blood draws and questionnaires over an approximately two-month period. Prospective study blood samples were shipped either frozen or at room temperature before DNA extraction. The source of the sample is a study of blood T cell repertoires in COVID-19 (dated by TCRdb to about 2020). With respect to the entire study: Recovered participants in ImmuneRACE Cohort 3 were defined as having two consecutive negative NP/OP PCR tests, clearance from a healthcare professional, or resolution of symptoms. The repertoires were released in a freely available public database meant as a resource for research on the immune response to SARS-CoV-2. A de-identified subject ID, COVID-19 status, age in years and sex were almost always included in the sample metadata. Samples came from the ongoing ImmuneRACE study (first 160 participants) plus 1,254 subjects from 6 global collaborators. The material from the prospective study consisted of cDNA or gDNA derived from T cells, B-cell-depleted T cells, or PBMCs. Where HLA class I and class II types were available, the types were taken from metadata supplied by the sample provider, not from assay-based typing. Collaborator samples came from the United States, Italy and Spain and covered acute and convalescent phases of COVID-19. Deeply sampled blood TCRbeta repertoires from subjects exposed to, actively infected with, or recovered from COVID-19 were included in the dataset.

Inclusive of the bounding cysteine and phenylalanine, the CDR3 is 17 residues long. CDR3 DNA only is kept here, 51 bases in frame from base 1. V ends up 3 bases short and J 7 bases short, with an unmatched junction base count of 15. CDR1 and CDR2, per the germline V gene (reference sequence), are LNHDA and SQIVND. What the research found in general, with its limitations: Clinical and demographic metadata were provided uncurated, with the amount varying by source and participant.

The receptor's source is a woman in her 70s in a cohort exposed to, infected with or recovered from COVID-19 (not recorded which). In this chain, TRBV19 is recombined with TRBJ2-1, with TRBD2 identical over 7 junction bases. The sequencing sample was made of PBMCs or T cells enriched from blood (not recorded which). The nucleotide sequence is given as TGTGCCAGTAGTATTCGTGTTGGAGGGAGGGCCGGGAATGAGCAGTTCTTC. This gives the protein CASSIRVGGRAGNEQFF.